This entry lists 3 T cell receptor beta chains sequenced from one sample in a study of T cells after yellow fever vaccination. TCRdb reanalysed the 5' RACE reads using MiXCR and keeps one entry per CDR3 protein. The table shows roughly 50,000 distinct CDR3 sequences, with 7.4% occurring only once. The source material was CD8+ T cells sorted from PBMCs, sampled around 15 days after the first yellow fever vaccination. The receptors stem from a man aged 18-30 years who received the YFV17D yellow fever vaccine.

The J gene is TRBJ2-7, the V gene TRBV7-2, with 12 bases aligning to TRBD1. The CDR3 length is 15 residues. With V trimmed by 3 bases and J by 2 bases, 2 bases remained unmatched. Germline V gene lookup returns CDR1 SGHTA and CDR2 FQGNSA. The CDR3 reads CASSFGTGGPYEQYV. CDR3 nucleotides: TGTGCCAGCAGCTTCGGGACAGGGGGCCCCTACGAGCAGTACGTC.

This clonotype was counted many times. This chain uses TRBV27 with TRBJ2-1; 10 nucleotides agree with TRBD1. The germline CDR1 and CDR2 sequences are MNHEY and SMNVEV (reference sequence). The CDR3 sequence is 13 residues long. J was trimmed by 13 bases and V by 6 bases; bases with no gene match: 9. The CDR3 nucleotides read TGTGCCAGCAGCCGGACAGGGGGGCGGGATCAGTTCTTC. It codes for CASSRTGGRDQFF.

This clonotype has just a few counts. The rearrangement links TRBV5-1 to TRBJ2-1; 8 bases agree with TRBD2. V shed 4 bases, J shed 6 bases, and the junction held 9 bases outside the gene matches. CDR1 SGHRS and CDR2 YFSETQ come from the germline V gene. The length of the CDR3 is 15 residues. The CDR3: CASSGLGLAGNEQFF. CDR3 DNA sequence: TGCGCCAGCAGCGGACTCGGACTAGCTGGCAATGAGCAGTTCTTC. Variable domain in full (rest from reference TRBV5-1 and TRBJ2-1): KAGVTQTPRYLIKTRGQQVTLSCSPISGHRSVSWYQQTPGQGLQFLFEYFSETQRNKGNFPGRFSGRQFSNSRSEMNVSTLELGDSALYLCASSGLGLAGNEQFFGPGTRLTVL.